Included here is one T cell receptor beta chain sequence, with context. The data were obtained in a study of blood T cell repertoires in COVID-19. The overall study: COVID-19 samples from acute and convalescent phases originated in the United States, Italy and Spain. T cells, B-cell-depleted T cells, or PBMCs provided the cDNA or gDNA that served as material.

CDR1 is SEHNR and CDR2 is FQNEAQ in the germline V gene (reference sequence). Trimming left V 5 bases short and J 4 bases short, with 11 bases between. This CDR3 has 13 amino acids. Original methodology: Estimated nucleated cell counts came from reference gene primer amplification. Clones were sequenced by immunoSEQ multiplex PCR, and TCRdb holds only the in-frame ones, with some missing. D and trimming were read from the DNA, whereas the V and J calls and clone size are those reported in that table. Among approximately 300,000 clones listed, about 83% were seen once. The chain links TRBV7-9 to TRBJ1-1; weak D call: TRBD1 (6 bases). Sequenced sample: peripheral blood. The origin of this receptor is a woman in her fifties or sixties with acute or convalescent COVID-19. The CDR3 loop reads CASSRNRVTEAFF. Here the CDR3 DNA reads TGTGCCAGCAGCCGCAACAGGGTCACTGAAGCTTTCTTT.